The clone carrying this TCR beta chain was observed a few times. This sample is part of a study of cytomegalovirus exposure and HLA in healthy donors. Both 60 Vbeta primers and 13 Jbeta primers went into the PCR. Some clones are missing from TCRdb's copy, which holds only in-frame ones; the method was immunoSEQ multiplex PCR. The data show 83,000 or so clones, about 75% seen once. There are 13 residues in the CDR3. The germline V gene encodes CDR1 MNHEY and CDR2 SMNVEV (reference sequence). The V and J ends lost 4 bases and 1 base respectively, with 7 bases between them. V and J are TRBV27 and TRBJ2-5, with a weak D call TRBD2 (6 bases). This receptor was obtained from a female donor in good health and CMV-seronegative. Specimen: PBMCs. The CDR3 sequence: CASSWDFQETQYF. CDR3 DNA sequence: TGTGCCAGCAGTTGGGACTTCCAAGAGACCCAGTACTTC.